The 13 T cell receptor beta chains reported below all come from one sample, sequenced in a study of technical replicates of blood from several donors. Profiling relied on immunoSEQ multiplex PCR, and the TCRdb table lists in-frame clones only, not all of them. The sample lists several thousand clones, about nine tenths occurring once. Sequences were obtained from PBMCs. The receptor source for this set is a human donor in good health.

The chain is built from TRBV4-2 and TRBJ2-3; TRBD2 agrees at 9 bases. The germline V gene has CDR1 LGHNA and CDR2 YNFKEQ. CDR3 length: 20 amino acids. The trim removed 0 bases at V and 1 base at J, leaving 14 bases unmatched. CDR3 DNA sequence: TGTGCCAGCAGCCAAGATGGGGCTAGCGGGAAAGGTTACGGCACAGATACGCAGTATTTT. Its protein is CASSQDGASGKGYGTDTQYF.

This clone has more than one count but fewer than ten. This sequence joins TRBV7-8 and TRBJ1-3; no reliable D call. CDR1 is SGHVS and CDR2 is FQNEAQ in the germline V gene. The CDR3 length is 14 residues. V shed 5 bases and J shed 3 bases, with 11 bases lying between them. CDR3 in amino acids: CASSPATIGNTIYF. CDR3 DNA: TGTGCCAGCAGCCCTGCGACAATTGGAAACACCATATATTTT.

The chain uses TRBV5-6 and TRBJ2-7; the D gene is possibly TRBD1 (5 bases). This CDR3 region has 14 residues. Germline CDR1 and CDR2: SGHDT and YYEEEE. Trimming took off 0 bases at V and 2 bases at J, with 9 bases between the two ends. The CDR3 here is CASSLARDAYEQYF. The DNA of the CDR3 is TGTGCCAGCAGCTTGGCCAGGGATGCCTACGAGCAGTACTTC. Full variable domain (rest looked up from reference TRBV5-6 and TRBJ2-7): DAGVTQSPTHLIKTRGQQVTLRCSPKSGHDTVSWYQQALGQGPQFIFQYYEEEERQRGNFPDRFSGHQFPNYSSELNVNALLLGDSALYLCASSLARDAYEQYFGPGTRLTVT.

The chain couples TRBV13 to TRBJ1-1; 7 positions agree with TRBD1. CDR3 length: 15 residues. Germline V gene lookup returns CDR1 PRHDT and CDR2 FYEKMQ (reference sequence). The V gene end was trimmed by 4 bases and the J gene end by 3 bases; junction bases not matched to a gene: 8. The chain's CDR3 is CASSSQTGLYTEAFF. The CDR3 nucleotides read TGTGCCAGCAGCTCTCAGACAGGGCTTTACACTGAAGCTTTCTTT.

The CDR3 DNA reads as TGTGCCACCAGCAGAGACACAGGGGACGTCCTGACTTTC. It codes for CATSRDTGDVLTF. The chain uses TRBV15 and TRBJ2-6; 7 bases map to TRBD1. Germline V gene sequence: CDR1 LNHNV, CDR2 YYDKDF (reference sequence). J gave up 11 bases and V 0 bases, and 1 base lay outside the gene matches. CDR3 length equals 13 residues.

The V and J genes are TRBV7-9 and TRBJ2-7; 7 bases are a match to TRBD1. In germline, CDR1 is SEHNR, CDR2 FQNEAQ (reference sequence). V lost 7 bases and J lost 1; bases outside the gene matches: 7. The CDR3 loop spans 14 amino acids. The CDR3, as DNA: TGTGCCAGCACCCCAACGGGACAGTCCTACGAGCAGTACTTC. It translates to CASTPTGQSYEQYF.

In its sample, this clone was seen once. V usage is TRBV18 and J usage is TRBJ2-7; 8 positions match TRBD2. CDR3 size: 15 residues. The ends lost 3 bases at V and 4 bases at J; junction bases unmatched: 8. Germline-derived CDR1 and CDR2 are KGHSH and LQKENI. The CDR3 reads CASSPGSGRTYEQYF. CDR3 bases: TGTGCCAGCTCACCGGGCAGCGGGAGAACTTACGAGCAGTACTTC.

The rearrangement uses TRBV9 and TRBJ1-2; 12 bases line up with TRBD1. This CDR3 contains 16 residues. V lost 0 bases to trimming and J lost 8 bases; unmatched junction nucleotides: 8. Germline V gene sequence: CDR1 SGDLS, CDR2 YYNGEE. The CDR3 spells CASSVDRGTGGRGYTF. For the CDR3, the DNA is TGTGCCAGCAGCGTAGATCGGGGGACAGGGGGCAGGGGCTACACCTTC.

V gene TRBV2 combines with J gene TRBJ1-5; weak D call: TRBD1 (5 bases). The CDR3 loop spans 16 amino acids. Per germline, CDR1 SNHLY and CDR2 FYNNEI. V was trimmed by 2 bases and J by 0 bases, leaving 11 bases between them. As DNA, the CDR3 is TGTGCCAGCAGTGAACTGGGGGGTAATAGCAATCAGCCCCAGCATTTT. Translating it yields CASSELGGNSNQPQHF.

This chain connects TRBV5-4 to TRBJ2-5; tentative D call: TRBD1 (7 bases). The CDR3 has 14 residues. Per the germline V gene, CDR1 is SGHNT and CDR2 is YYREEE (reference sequence). V lost 4 bases, J lost 4 bases, and 14 bases lay in between. The CDR3 loop reads CASSTRQGGETQYF. CDR3 nucleotide sequence: TGTGCCAGCAGCACCCGACAGGGAGGAGAGACCCAGTACTTC.

The chain employs TRBV18 and TRBJ1-2; 8 bases line up with TRBD1. Germline loops: CDR1 KGHSH, CDR2 LQKENI. V gave up 2 bases and J gave up 10 bases; unmatched junction bases: 6. This CDR3 is built from 13 residues. The CDR3 DNA reads TGTGCCAGCTCACCAGCAGGGGGCCGTGACTACACCTTC. It yields the protein CASSPAGGRDYTF.

The chain joins TRBV30 to TRBJ2-1; 7 bases match TRBD2. The V segment lost 4 bases and the J segment 4 bases; nucleotides outside the gene matches: 10. The CDR3 is 15 residues long. Germline loops: CDR1 GTSNPN, CDR2 SVGIG (reference sequence). CDR3 bases: TGTGCCTGGACCAAGAGCGGGATGATGTACAATGAGCAGTTCTTC. Protein sequence: CAWTKSGMMYNEQFF.

The chain carries TRBV9 and TRBJ2-2; 10 nucleotides line up with TRBD1. The junction had 1 base not matched to a gene; V was cut back by 5 bases and J by 0 bases. CDR1 SGDLS and CDR2 YYNGEE come from the germline V gene. This CDR3 spans 15 amino acids. The CDR3 is CASSGTGANTGELFF. The CDR3 DNA reads TGTGCCAGCAGTGGGACAGGGGCGAACACCGGGGAGCTGTTTTTT.